These 28 T cell receptor beta chains were sequenced from one sample in a study of blood T cell repertoires in COVID-19. TCRdb keeps only in-frame clones here, not all; method: immunoSEQ multiplex PCR. The sample has approximately 100,000 clones, roughly nine tenths seen once. The sample was peripheral blood. The source of these receptors is a woman of 80 years or more with active COVID-19.

The rearrangement joins TRBV28 to TRBJ2-2; D is unresolved. The V and J ends lost 5 bases and 8 bases respectively, with 15 bases between them. CDR1 and CDR2 (germline): MDHEN, SYDVKM. The CDR3 is 14 amino acids. CDR3 loop: CASSPSSVEGELFF. DNA of the CDR3: TGTGCCAGCAGTCCGTCGTCGGTAGAGGGGGAGCTGTTTTTT.

The V call is TRBV2, the J call TRBJ1-3, with 7 positions matching TRBD1. Per germline, CDR1 SNHLY and CDR2 FYNNEI. The length of the CDR3 is 15 residues. J was trimmed by 6 bases and V by 3 bases; bases with no gene match: 8. This CDR3 is CASSDSTGYSNTIYF. The DNA of the CDR3 is TGTGCCAGCAGTGATTCGACAGGGTACTCAAACACCATATATTTT.

The CDR3 is CASSQGHSSYEQYF. The CDR3 region has the DNA TGTGCCAGCAGCCAAGGACATTCCTCCTACGAGCAGTACTTC. The V call is TRBV9, the J call TRBJ2-7, with a tentative D call TRBD1 (5 bases). Trimming left V 4 bases short and J 0 bases short, with 11 bases between. CDR3 size: 14 residues. The germline gives CDR1 SGDLS, CDR2 YYNGEE.

This rearrangement joins TRBV7-6 to TRBJ2-3; 7 positions agree with TRBD2. Germline V lookup: CDR1 SGHVS, CDR2 FNYEAQ. The CDR3 is made up of 15 amino acids. The ends lost 5 bases at V and 2 bases at J; junction bases unmatched: 7. This CDR3 reads CASSDLRGFTDTQYF. The CDR3 nucleotides are TGTGCCAGCAGCGACTTGCGGGGGTTCACAGATACGCAGTATTTT.

This clone was seen just once. The chain recombines TRBV27 with TRBJ1-5; weak D call: TRBD1 (5 bases). The germline V gene encodes CDR1 MNHEY and CDR2 SMNVEV (reference sequence). Trimming removed 5 bases from V and 7 bases from J, with 18 bases in between. This CDR3 contains 15 residues. The CDR3 region is CASSLLYSGGQPQHF. CDR3 coding DNA: TGTGCCAGCAGTCTCCTCTACTCCGGGGGGCAGCCCCAGCATTTT.

J is TRBJ2-3 and V is TRBV29-1, with D possibly TRBD1 on 6 matching bases. The CDR3 sequence is 13 residues long. V was cut by 4 bases and J by 4 bases, with 12 bases left in between. Germline V gives CDR1 SQVTM, CDR2 ANQGSEA. In nucleotides, the CDR3 is TGCAGCGTTGCCGGTCAGGGGCCAGATACGCAGTATTTT. Translating it yields CSVAGQGPDTQYF.

This clone appeared once. The chain recombines TRBV18 with TRBJ1-3, with TRBD1 matching 7 bases. V dropped 3 bases and J dropped 0; count of bases not matched to a gene: 5. Germline V gives CDR1 KGHSH, CDR2 LQKENI. The CDR3 is 16 residues long. CDR3 coding DNA: TGTGCCAGCTCACCGAGGGGGCTAAACTCTGGAAACACCATATATTTT. It translates to CASSPRGLNSGNTIYF.

The V gene is TRBV7-9, the J gene TRBJ1-2; TRBD1 matches 8 bases. CDR3 length equals 13 residues. V lost 5 bases and J lost 6; bases outside the gene matches: 5. Germline V gives CDR1 SEHNR, CDR2 FQNEAQ (reference sequence). Here the CDR3 DNA reads TGTGCCAGCAGCACGACAGGGGTGGATGGCTACACCTTC. Translated: CASSTTGVDGYTF.

The chain couples TRBV6-1 to TRBJ2-7, with D perhaps matching TRBD2 (6 bases). Germline lookup yields CDR1 MNHNS and CDR2 SASEGT. This CDR3 has 15 residues. V was pared by 0 bases and J by 4 bases, with 13 bases between. The CDR3 here is CASSEAPSAGYEQYF. The CDR3 DNA is TGTGCCAGCAGTGAAGCCCCTAGCGCGGGATACGAGCAGTACTTC.

The CDR3 loop reads CASSLGGSGTREQFF. In nucleotides, the CDR3 is TGCGCCAGCAGCTTGGGAGGGAGTGGCACTCGTGAGCAGTTCTTC. The V and J genes are TRBV5-1 and TRBJ2-1; maybe TRBD2 (5 bases). The CDR3 totals 15 residues. The V and J ends lost 0 bases and 9 bases respectively, with 16 bases between them. The germline gives CDR1 SGHRS, CDR2 YFSETQ.

V and J are TRBV29-1 and TRBJ1-2, with D possibly TRBD1 on 5 matching bases. Trimming shortened V by 2 bases and J by 5 bases, and 9 bases separated the two germline ends. Germline values: CDR1 SQVTM, CDR2 ANQGSEA. This CDR3 has 12 residues. The CDR3 region is CSVEQGLYGYTF. The CDR3, as DNA: TGCAGCGTTGAACAGGGTTTGTATGGCTACACCTTC.

The gene calls are TRBV13 and TRBJ1-4, with 8 bases fitting TRBD1. The CDR3 covers 17 residues. The junction had 9 bases not matched to a gene; V was cut back by 4 bases and J by 2 bases. Germline V gives CDR1 PRHDT, CDR2 FYEKMQ (reference sequence). The CDR3 region is CASSSYRQGITNEKLFF. As DNA, the CDR3 is TGTGCCAGCAGCTCCTATCGACAGGGGATTACTAATGAAAAACTGTTTTTT.

This clone turned up a few times. The rearrangement joins TRBV7-9 to TRBJ1-6; D is unresolved. The CDR3 consists of 14 residues. CDR1 is SEHNR, CDR2 FQNEAQ, per germline (reference sequence). V was clipped by 5 bases and J by 9 bases, with 14 bases between them. The CDR3 loop reads CASSPGSLGSPLHF. CDR3 coding DNA: TGTGCCAGCAGCCCCGGGAGTTTAGGTTCACCCCTCCACTTT.

This sequence joins TRBV3-1 (or the pseudogene TRBV3-2) and TRBJ2-1, with a weak D call TRBD1 (5 bases). With 0 bases removed from V and 3 bases from J, the gap between germline ends came to 18 bases. The CDR3 is 18 amino acids. In germline, CDR1 is LGHDT, CDR2 YNNKEL (reference sequence). The CDR3 DNA reads TGTGCCAGCAGCCAAGACAGGGTAGGCTCATACAACTACAATGAGCAGTTCTTC. Protein product: CASSQDRVGSYNYNEQFF.

The rearrangement links TRBV6-1 to TRBJ2-5, with D perhaps matching TRBD2 (6 bases). The CDR3 has 14 amino acids. Trimming took off 5 bases at V and 3 bases at J, with 13 bases between the two ends. CDR1 and CDR2 (germline): MNHNS, SASEGT. CDR3 nucleotides: TGTGCCAGCAGTTCCGCGACTAGGGAAGAGACCCAGTACTTC. It is translated as CASSSATREETQYF.

This sequence joins TRBV9 and TRBJ2-1, with a possible D match to TRBD2 (6 bases). The CDR3 runs 14 residues. From germline, CDR1 is SGDLS and CDR2 YYNGEE. V was clipped by 0 bases and J by 3 bases, with 7 bases between them. CDR3 residues: CASSVGRDYNEQFF. As DNA, the CDR3 is TGTGCCAGCAGCGTAGGGCGGGACTACAATGAGCAGTTCTTC.

V usage is TRBV30 and J usage is TRBJ1-6; D uncertain. Trimming left V 5 bases short and J 5 bases short, with 16 bases between. Per the germline V gene, CDR1 is GTSNPN and CDR2 is SVGIG (reference sequence). The CDR3 loop spans 15 amino acids. The CDR3 nucleotides are TGTGCCTGGGGCGGGGAGTCCGGGGATAATTCACCCCTCCACTTT. Translating gives CAWGGESGDNSPLHF.

The chain recombines TRBV5-4 with TRBJ1-5; 8 bases map to TRBD1. Trimming removed 0 bases from V and 0 bases from J; junction bases left unmatched: 2. Germline loops: CDR1 SGHNT, CDR2 YYREEE (reference sequence). The CDR3 contains 16 residues. CDR3 sequence: CASSLGGTGSNQPQHF. Written as DNA, the CDR3 is TGTGCCAGCAGCTTGGGAGGGACAGGTAGCAATCAGCCCCAGCATTTT. The full variable domain, with the rest looked up from reference TRBV5-4 and TRBJ1-5, is ETGVTQSPTHLIKTRGQQVTLRCSSQSGHNTVSWYQQALGQGPQFIFQYYREEENGRGNFPPRFSGLQFPNYSSELNVNALELDDSALYLCASSLGGTGSNQPQHFGDGTRLSIL.

The V and J genes are TRBV28 and TRBJ1-2, with D unresolved. There are 15 residues in the CDR3. In germline, CDR1 is MDHEN, CDR2 SYDVKM. V lost 3 bases, J lost 6 bases, and 17 bases lay in between. The CDR3 DNA sequence: TGTGCCAGCAGTTTTGTGGGCGTCTCCAGAGATGGCTACACCTTC. This gives the protein CASSFVGVSRDGYTF.

CDR3 bases: TGTGCCAGCAGCCAAAGACAGGGATATGGCTACACCTTC. Its protein product is CASSQRQGYGYTF. V usage is TRBV3-1 (or the pseudogene TRBV3-2) and J usage is TRBJ1-2; 7 positions agree with TRBD1. The V gene's germline CDR1 is LGHDT and CDR2 YNNKEL (reference sequence). This CDR3 comprises 13 residues. With 2 bases clipped from V and 5 bases from J, the junction kept 2 bases outside the gene matches.

This rearrangement joins TRBV5-4 to TRBJ2-1; perhaps TRBD2 as D (6 bases). The CDR3 length is 16 residues. Germline V CDR1 and CDR2: SGHNT, YYREEE (reference sequence). The ends were cut back, 0 bases at V and 8 bases at J, with 18 bases in the middle. DNA of the CDR3: TGTGCCAGCAGCTTGGCCGTTGGCGGGATAAGGTATGAGCAGTTCTTC. This translates into CASSLAVGGIRYEQFF.

The chain recombines TRBV9 with TRBJ2-6; D remains unclear. This CDR3 comprises 14 residues. Trimming cost V 4 bases and J 0 bases, with 5 bases left between them. The germline CDR1 and CDR2 sequences are SGDLS and YYNGEE. The CDR3 loop is CASSPSSGANVLTF. The CDR3 nucleotides read TGTGCCAGCAGCCCCAGCTCTGGGGCCAACGTCCTGACTTTC. The full variable domain, in which reference TRBV9 and TRBJ2-6 provide the parts outside the CDR3, is DSGVTQTPKHLITATGQRVTLRCSPRSGDLSVYWYQQSLDQGLQFLIQYYNGEERAKGNILERFSAQQFPDLHSELNLSSLELGDSALYFCASSPSSGANVLTFGAGSRLTVL.

The J gene is TRBJ1-4, the V gene TRBV6-6; D may be TRBD1 (6 bases). Per germline, CDR1 MNHNY and CDR2 SVGAGI (reference sequence). The CDR3 length is 14 residues. Trimming left V 8 bases short and J 0 bases short, with 10 bases between. CDR3 coding DNA: TGTGCCAGCGCCGACAGGACAACTAATGAAAAACTGTTTTTT. It yields the protein CASADRTTNEKLFF.

The chain links TRBV11-1 to TRBJ2-1; 7 bases map to TRBD1. The V gene end was trimmed by 5 bases and the J gene end by 9 bases; junction bases not matched to a gene: 13. CDR1 SGHAT and CDR2 FQDESV come from the germline V gene (reference sequence). CDR3 length: 15 residues. The CDR3 DNA follows: TGTGCCAGCAGCCTACAGGGGACCCCGTTAACTGAGCAGTTCTTC. Translated: CASSLQGTPLTEQFF.

J is TRBJ2-1 and V is TRBV5-4; 9 nucleotides agree with TRBD2. Germline values: CDR1 SGHNT, CDR2 YYREEE (reference sequence). V was clipped by 5 bases and J by 4 bases; unmatched bases: 7. The CDR3 covers 15 residues. The CDR3 DNA reads TGTGCCAGCAGTTCACGGACTAGCGAGTACAATGAGCAGTTCTTC. It is translated as CASSSRTSEYNEQFF.

Points on this clone: Other DNA sequences in the same sample also yield this CDR3. V is TRBV5-1 and J is TRBJ1-1; D gene unclear. The V gene's germline CDR1 is SGHRS and CDR2 YFSETQ. The CDR3 sequence is 13 residues long. The V end was cut by 2 bases, the J end by 2 bases, with 7 bases between. DNA for the CDR3: TGCGCCAGCAGCTTTGAGGGAAACACTGAAGCTTTCTTT. This gives the protein CASSFEGNTEAFF.

The V call is TRBV28, the J call TRBJ2-7; the match to TRBD2 covers 9 bases. V was clipped by 3 bases and J by 4 bases; unmatched bases: 19. CDR3 length equals 19 residues. Germline V CDR1 and CDR2: MDHEN, SYDVKM. The CDR3 DNA follows: TGTGCCAGCAGTTTCCCAACCGGGGTAATAGCGGGAGCCGGGTACGAGCAGTACTTC. Its translation: CASSFPTGVIAGAGYEQYF.

This sequence joins TRBV5-4 and TRBJ2-1; TRBD1 agrees at 7 bases. There are 13 residues in the CDR3. Trimming took 6 bases from V and 8 from J; bases not matched to a gene: 8. Per the germline V gene, CDR1 is SGHNT and CDR2 is YYREEE (reference sequence). The CDR3 coding sequence is TGTGCCAGCAAGCAGGGGGTAGGGGATGAGCAGTTCTTC. The encoded protein is CASKQGVGDEQFF.